This TCR beta chain came from a study of cytomegalovirus exposure and HLA in healthy donors (TCRdb year 2017). About the investigation overall: According to an earlier analysis of 587 of the donors, 150 million to 200 million T cells yielded 117 million unique TCR beta sequences and 276 Gb of sequence data. To predict cytomegalovirus infection status, the study combined high-throughput TCR immunosequencing, statistical association of individual TCRs with disease status, and machine learning. Among under 450 genotyped donors of the cohort, an average of about 240,000 unique TCR beta nucleotide sequences were sequenced per donor, roughly a sixth of them non-productive. An early release that covered about 640 HLA-typed donors contained approximately 300 gigabases of sequencing data and 85 million to 100 million unique TCR sequences. Several DR-DQ haplotypes were treated as single units for association and clustering because of strong linkage in the cohort. The T cell repertoires of 670 or so subjects were profiled by immunosequencing and related to cytomegalovirus serostatus. Rather than using new phenotypic data, the later analysis identified candidate immune exposures from TCR beta sequences and from how often those sequences occurred across donors. The study was designed to test whether signatures of past pathogen exposure could be identified by cataloging public T cell receptors. The genetic ancestry cluster associated with self-reported Caucasian donors included 70% to 85% of the 300 to 450 genotyped donors. Typing coverage varied by locus: about 620-630 donors for A, B, C, DRB1 and DQB1; approximately 500 for DQA1; more than 600 for DPA1; about 450 for DPB1. An earlier analysis of several hundred of the donors applied high-throughput TCR beta sequencing to assess whether each TCR beta V gene segment acted as functional or pseudogenic. A later genetic analysis used genome-wide SNP genotypes for about 60% of the roughly 700 donors, treating that subset as a discovery cohort. Besides the first cohort of roughly 660 subjects, a separate validation cohort made up of about 120 different subjects was used. HLA typing included class I and class II loci at four-digit resolution. A later analysis re-analyzed previously published TCR beta repertoires from roughly 690 donors and added high-resolution HLA genotyping to study TCR occurrence patterns. Donor age, sex, ethnicity and CMV serostatus were compiled together with the repertoire data. All discovery cohort repertoires had been generated on a single sequencing platform. The research as a whole found: Correlated functional status among segregating V segments might reflect linkage disequilibrium, but an unknown experimental factor could not be ruled out. Across donors, most TCR sequences were observed very rarely, whereas some public TCRs were present in many individuals. Presence/absence analyses assumed roughly uniform sequencing depth across donors, an assumption that may not hold. In vitro tests confirmed that a few of the cytomegalovirus-associated TCR beta chains recognize cytomegalovirus antigens. In a later analysis, the rate of TCR association differed among HLA loci, with DRB1 alleles having the most associated TCRs and HLA-C alleles having the fewest. A further reported finding was that TCR beta sequences accurately predicted the HLA-A and HLA-B alleles for most subjects in the first cohort. Assigning TCR associations to individual alleles was difficult when HLA alleles, especially DR and DQ, strongly co-occurred. The only immune exposure information available for the cohort was CMV serostatus. In a later analysis, several top co-occurrence clusters were reported to appear linked to parvovirus B19, influenza, CMV and Epstein-Barr virus. Because counts were too low, roughly 17 rarely observed V segments, including chromosome 9 orphons, were left out of the earlier analysis of 587 of the donors. A later analysis found that most CMV-associated TCR beta chains appeared HLA-restricted, with HLA associations seemingly driven largely by CMV exposure. In a later analysis, HLA-associated TCR beta chains showed more clonal expansion and lower generation probabilities than non-associated chains that were equally common. It was suggested by the authors that the approach could potentially be generalized to other disease states and immunological phenotypes. In a later genetic analysis, fewer N-insertions in productive TCRs were reported among donors in an Asian-associated ancestry cluster than the roughly 700-donor mean. This cohort had only TCR beta chains sequenced, and the lack of alpha or paired-chain data limited which features could be detected. The sequencing pipeline was judged likely to have produced a cluster of highly shared sequence variants as a technical artifact. HLA typing was unavailable for some donors at each locus, so association tests used only the typed subset. In a later genetic analysis, a missense DCLRE1C variant was associated with V-gene and J-gene trimming of TCR beta chains, and the association was replicated in an independent cohort. In both the original and validation cohorts, the classifier was reported to diagnose cytomegalovirus status with high specificity and sensitivity. Some IMGT-functional V segments, including TRBV6-2 and TRBV6-3, could not be told apart with the 87-base-pair reads, so those segments were excluded. At a false discovery rate of 0.05, a later analysis linked about 16,000 TCR beta sequences to specific HLA alleles. In an earlier analysis of 587 of the donors, most TCR beta V segments appeared in productive rearrangements about 90% or about 30% of the time, broadly matching IMGT annotations. In the study, roughly 160 TCR beta chains were listed as associated with cytomegalovirus.

The cohort was made up of approximately 670 healthy bone marrow donors. Cohort members were all nominally healthy when sampled, although unrecorded immune exposures were likely present. The donor was CMV seronegative and belonged to the group of around 400 seronegative cohort members. Every donor gave a peripheral blood sample, and the peripheral blood mononuclear cells from that sample were used for TCR beta sequencing. The Qiagen DNeasy Blood Extraction Kit was used to extract genomic DNA from the blood cell samples. The protocol used for the library was the immunoSEQ multiplex PCR assay. The multiplex PCR relied on a mix of 60 forward primers for TCR Vbeta segments and 13 reverse primers for TCR Jbeta segments. The CDR3 region of rearranged TCR beta genes was amplified from genomic DNA by a multiplex PCR assay. Amplified TCR beta libraries were sequenced as 87-base-pair reads on the Illumina HiSeq System. The study's processing was this. A later analysis tallied 75 million to 95 million unique TCR beta chains across the approximately 670 repertoires, and some 10 million of those chains were shared by two or more donors. A nearest-neighbor algorithm error-corrected the raw reads and collapsed the reads into unique sequences, merging closely related sequences to remove PCR and sequencing errors. To assign V, D and J gene segments, CDR3 sequences were aligned to IMGT reference sequences. For a sequence to be retained, a match of at least six nucleotides to both a V gene segment and a J gene segment was required. A rearrangement counted as productive if the CDR3 had no stop codons and remained in frame with V and J, and every other rearrangement counted as non-productive. CDR3 was defined by IMGT convention, running from the second conserved V-encoded cysteine to the conserved J-encoded phenylalanine. The earlier analysis of around 640 of the donors excluded sequences that lacked an unambiguous match to a single V gene segment. In an earlier analysis of several hundred of the donors, V segments were called functional above 56.7% productive rearrangements and were called segregating when the between-donor standard deviation exceeded 5%. To diagnose cytomegalovirus status from the catalog of TCR beta chain sequences, a statistical classification framework was built. A later analysis assigned V and J genes by comparing TCR nucleotide sequences with IMGT/GENE-DB human TR gene sequences. Using the TCRdist pipeline, a later analysis assigned CDR3 sequences along with most-parsimonious VDJ recombination scenarios. In a later analysis, every TCR beta chain was defined by the combination of its CDR3 amino acid sequence and its V-gene family, and reads without a unique V-gene family were dropped. In a later analysis, several hundred highly shared, low-generation-probability nucleotide sequences were removed to address suspected cross-contamination and a sequencing artifact. A later analysis calculated a clonal expansion index for each public chain from normalized within-repertoire ranks of inferred template counts. A later analysis computed generation probabilities with a VDJ recombination model fitted to out-of-frame rearrangements, and checked the results against IGoR. In a later analysis, hypergeometric tests were used to score TCR-TCR, TCR-HLA and TCR-CMV co-occurrence, with a repertoire-size bias correction applied to TCR pairs. To estimate false discovery rates, a later analysis permuted the HLA or CMV assignments 20 times. In a later analysis, co-occurring TCRs were grouped using DBSCAN, with TCRdist sequence similarity added in when clustering inside HLA-allele-positive subsets. For co-occurrence clustering, repertoires with fewer than 30,000 or more than 120,000 public chains were excluded, along with a handful of repertoires with anomalous nucleotide sharing. In its TCRdb copy, this immuneACCESS table keeps in-frame sequences only and misses some clones. Where compared with another copy, unresolved V genes explain less than half of these, and the others have no known cause. V and J calls and clone size are those listed in that table; D and trimming were worked out from the DNA. The sample table records roughly 46,000 clones. About 1% of the sample belongs to the ten largest clones.

At the junction V is shortened by 5 bases and J by 4 bases, with 17 bases in between. Sequences SEHNR (CDR1) and FQNEAQ (CDR2) are obtained from the germline V gene (reference sequence). Reading from cysteine to phenylalanine, the CDR3 counts 15 amino acids. The entry retains the CDR3 DNA only, 45 bases that are in frame from base 1. Remarks on this clone: Its antigen is unknown.

The receptor's source is a woman aged 40 to 55 in good health and CMV-seronegative. Sequences were obtained from PBMCs. The sequence links TRBV7-9 to TRBJ2-5; TRBD2 is possibly the D segment (7 matching bases). CDR3 reads: CASSDNTGRGETQYF. Here is the DNA: TGTGCCAGCAGCGACAATACAGGGAGGGGAGAGACCCAGTACTTC.